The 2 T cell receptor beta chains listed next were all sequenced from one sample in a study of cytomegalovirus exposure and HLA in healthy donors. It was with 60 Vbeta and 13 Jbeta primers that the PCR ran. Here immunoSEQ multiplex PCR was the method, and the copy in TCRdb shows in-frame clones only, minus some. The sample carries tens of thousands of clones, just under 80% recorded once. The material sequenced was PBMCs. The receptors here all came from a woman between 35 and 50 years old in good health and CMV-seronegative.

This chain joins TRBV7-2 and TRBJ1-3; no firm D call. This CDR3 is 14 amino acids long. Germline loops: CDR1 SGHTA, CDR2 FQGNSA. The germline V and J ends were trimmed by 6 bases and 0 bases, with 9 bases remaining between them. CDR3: CASSHSPSGNTIYF. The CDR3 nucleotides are TGTGCCAGCAGTCACAGCCCCTCTGGAAACACCATATATTTT.

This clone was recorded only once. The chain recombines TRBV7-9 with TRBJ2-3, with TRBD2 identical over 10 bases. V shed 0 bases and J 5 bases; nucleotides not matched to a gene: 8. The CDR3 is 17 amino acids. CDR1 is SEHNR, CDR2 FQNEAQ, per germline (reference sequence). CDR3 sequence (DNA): TGTGCCAGCAGCTTAGCCTCTAGCGGGAGTTACTTAGATACGCAGTATTTT. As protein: CASSLASSGSYLDTQYF.